Listed here are 9 T cell receptor beta chains from one sample, sequenced in a study of blood T cell repertoires in COVID-19. Using immunoSEQ multiplex PCR, the repertoire was profiled, and TCRdb retains in-frame clones only, with some absent. This sample has fewer than 55,000 clones; roughly 89% occur once, and the top ten carry approximately 8.1%. The sample taken for sequencing was peripheral blood. All receptors derive from a man older than 75 with active or convalescent COVID-19.

This chain connects TRBV28 to TRBJ1-2, with a tentative D call TRBD1 (6 bases). The CDR3 sequence is 14 residues long. The V and J ends lost 6 bases and 2 bases respectively, with 13 bases between them. Germline assignment: CDR1 MDHEN and CDR2 SYDVKM. The CDR3 reads CASSPQDRNYGYTF. The CDR3 DNA is TGTGCCAGCAGCCCGCAAGACAGGAACTATGGCTACACCTTC.

V usage is TRBV5-6 and J usage is TRBJ2-2; the match to TRBD1 covers 9 bases. This CDR3 has 14 amino acids. Germline CDR1 and CDR2: SGHDT and YYEEEE. J gave up 6 bases and V 0 bases, and 0 bases lay outside the gene matches. DNA for the CDR3: TGTGCCAGCAGCTTGGGGGACAGGGCCGGGGAGCTGTTTTTT. This codes for CASSLGDRAGELFF.

This rearrangement joins TRBV11-2 to TRBJ1-4; D call uncertain. This CDR3 is built from 13 residues. Germline CDR1 reads SGHAT; CDR2 reads FQNNGV. The V and J ends lost 0 bases and 7 bases respectively, with 6 bases between them. The CDR3 loop is CASSLERSEKLFF. In nucleotides, the CDR3 is TGTGCCAGCAGCTTAGAGCGGAGTGAAAAACTGTTTTTT.

The J gene is TRBJ1-2, the V gene TRBV27; 12 nucleotides match TRBD1. CDR3 length: 13 residues. CDR1 and CDR2 from the germline V gene are MNHEY and SMNVEV (reference sequence). With 3 bases clipped from V and 9 bases from J, the junction kept 2 bases outside the gene matches. For the CDR3, the DNA is TGTGCCAGCAGTTTGGGACAGGGGGCACGCTACACCTTC. It encodes CASSLGQGARYTF.

This chain uses TRBV18 with TRBJ2-7, with 14 bases matching TRBD2. The CDR3 runs to 16 residues. The V and J ends lost 3 bases and 6 bases, in that order; junction bases with no gene match: 7. Germline loops: CDR1 KGHSH, CDR2 LQKENI. CDR3 nucleotides: TGTGCCAGCTCACCTGACGGACTAGCGGGGGGAAGCGAGCAGTACTTC. Its translation: CASSPDGLAGGSEQYF.

V gene TRBV14 combines with J gene TRBJ2-6; 7 bases fit TRBD1. Germline V lookup: CDR1 SGHDN, CDR2 FVKESK. This CDR3 is built from 16 residues. V was clipped by 4 bases and J by 2 bases; unmatched bases: 5. CDR3 bases: TGTGCCAGCAGCCGACCGGGGACAGCTGGGGCCAACGTCCTGACTTTC. Residues: CASSRPGTAGANVLTF.

The chain combines TRBV7-9 with TRBJ2-7, with 7 positions matching TRBD1. The CDR3 consists of 15 residues. The trim removed 3 bases at V and 6 bases at J, leaving 11 bases unmatched. In germline, CDR1 is SEHNR, CDR2 FQNEAQ (reference sequence). The DNA for the CDR3 is TGTGCCAGCAGCTTTAGGGGAACAGGGGTCGGCGAGCAGTACTTC. It yields the protein CASSFRGTGVGEQYF.

The V gene is TRBV19, the J gene TRBJ1-4; D remains ambiguous. Deletions cut 9 bases from V and 4 bases from J, with 12 bases between. The length of the CDR3 is 13 residues. Germline V gives CDR1 LNHDA, CDR2 SQIVND (reference sequence). CDR3 amino acids: CASQGGYNEKLFF. CDR3 sequence (DNA): TGTGCCAGCCAAGGAGGATATAATGAAAAACTGTTTTTT. The full variable domain, its missing parts supplied by reference TRBV19 and TRBJ1-4, is DGGITQSPKYLFRKEGQNVTLSCEQNLNHDAMYWYRQDPGQGLRLIYYSQIVNDFQKGDIAEGYSVSREKKESFPLTVTSAQKNPTAFYLCASQGGYNEKLFFGSGTQLSVL.

This clone appeared a single time. The gene calls are TRBV7-2 and TRBJ1-5, with D perhaps TRBD1 (6 bases). V was shortened by 6 bases and J by 5 bases, with 11 bases between the two germline ends. The CDR3 sequence is 13 residues long. Germline assignment: CDR1 SGHTA and CDR2 FQGNSA. CDR3 sequence: CASSRDRYQPQHF. As DNA, the CDR3 is TGTGCCAGCAGTCGAGACAGGTATCAGCCCCAGCATTTT.